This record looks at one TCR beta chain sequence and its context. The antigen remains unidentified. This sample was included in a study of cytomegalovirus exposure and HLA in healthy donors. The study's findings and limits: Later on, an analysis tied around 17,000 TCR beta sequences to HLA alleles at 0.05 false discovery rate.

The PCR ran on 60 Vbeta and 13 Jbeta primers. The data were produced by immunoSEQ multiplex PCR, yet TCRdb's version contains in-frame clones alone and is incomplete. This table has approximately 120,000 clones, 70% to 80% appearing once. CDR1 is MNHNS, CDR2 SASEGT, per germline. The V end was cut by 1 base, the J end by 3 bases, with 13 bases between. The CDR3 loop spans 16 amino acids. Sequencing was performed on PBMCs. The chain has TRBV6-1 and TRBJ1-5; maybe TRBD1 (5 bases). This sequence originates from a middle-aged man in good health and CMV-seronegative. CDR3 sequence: CASSEVRGFNNQPQHF. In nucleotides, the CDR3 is TGTGCCAGCAGTGAAGTCCGGGGGTTTAACAATCAGCCCCAGCATTTT.